This T cell receptor (beta chain) originates from a study of T-cell reconstitution after alpha-beta-depleted transplantation in children. This CDR3 region has 15 residues. Germline V gene data show CDR1 as SQVTM and CDR2 as ANQGSEA. Trimming took 7 bases from V and 8 from J; bases not matched to a gene: 17. This clonotype was counted ten times or more. This sample's TCRbeta library carried unique molecular identifier barcodes. TCRdb re-called the PCR reads through MiXCR, storing one row per CDR3 protein. The sample holds roughly 90,000 distinct CDR3 sequences; 10% to 15% are singletons and the top ten take more than 11%.

This chain connects TRBV29-1 to TRBJ1-2, with 9 nucleotides matching TRBD1. The receptor comes from a human donor who donated a stem cell graft to a child with inherited bone marrow failure. This sample comprised PBMCs from the stem cell graft donor, obtained from the stem cell graft. The CDR3 region is CSADSGTGIIGGYTF. CDR3 nucleotide sequence: TGCAGCGCGGATTCCGGGACAGGGATTATAGGGGGCTACACCTTC.